These 14 T cell receptor beta chains were all obtained from the same sample, sequenced in a study of OX40 agonist ivuxolimab in advanced cancers. The protocol was immunoSEQ multiplex PCR, while the TCRdb copy is restricted to in-frame clones and leaves out a portion. The data hold roughly 150,000 clones, with approximately 94% observed a single time. The specimen was CD4+ or CD8+ T cells sorted from blood, collected in a trial of the OX40 agonist ivuxolimab. These receptors came from an adult with an advanced solid tumor such as melanoma, head and neck, liver or kidney cancer.

V is TRBV5-1 and J is TRBJ2-3, with D unresolved. The germline V and J ends were trimmed by 0 bases and 6 bases, with 8 bases remaining between them. Germline V gives CDR1 SGHRS, CDR2 YFSETQ. This CDR3 has 13 amino acids. The CDR3 loop reads CASSLGATDTQYF. CDR3 DNA: TGCGCCAGCAGCTTGGGGGCGACGGATACGCAGTATTTT.

In DNA form, the CDR3 reads TGTGCCACCAGCAGAGTCTCCAGATTAACTGAGCAGTTCTTC. Translated: CATSRVSRLTEQFF. The chain couples TRBV15 to TRBJ2-1; D is ambiguous. Germline V gene data show CDR1 as LNHNV and CDR2 as YYDKDF (reference sequence). The V end lost 1 base, the J end lost 9 bases, and 13 bases lay between the germline ends. The CDR3 runs 14 residues.

The chain employs TRBV9 and TRBJ2-1, with 8 bases lining up with TRBD2. Germline V lookup: CDR1 SGDLS, CDR2 YYNGEE. CDR3 size: 16 residues. J lost 2 bases, V lost 4 bases, and 8 bases had no gene match. The CDR3 DNA reads TGTGCCAGCAGCCCTCTGGGACTAGTAGCCTACAATGAGCAGTTCTTC. Protein: CASSPLGLVAYNEQFF.

This chain connects TRBV9 to TRBJ2-7; D is unclear. CDR1 is SGDLS, CDR2 YYNGEE, per germline. The ends were cut back, 0 bases at V and 3 bases at J, with 13 bases in the middle. This CDR3 comprises 15 residues. For the CDR3, the DNA is TGTGCCAGCAGCGTAGGGACGGAAAACCTCTACGAGCAGTACTTC. Protein sequence: CASSVGTENLYEQYF.

The V call is TRBV18, the J call TRBJ1-2, with TRBD1 identical over 7 bases. From germline, CDR1 is KGHSH and CDR2 LQKENI. V lost 1 base to trimming and J lost 8 bases; unmatched junction nucleotides: 10. The CDR3 totals 15 residues. The CDR3 sequence: CASSPRTGEAMGYTF. In nucleotides, the CDR3 is TGTGCCAGCTCACCACGTACAGGGGAGGCTATGGGCTACACCTTC.

The chain couples TRBV7-9 to TRBJ2-3; 8 nucleotides match TRBD2. The ends lost 1 base at V and 2 bases at J; junction bases unmatched: 5. Germline V lookup: CDR1 SEHNR, CDR2 FQNEAQ (reference sequence). The CDR3 runs to 16 residues. The CDR3 DNA sequence: TGTGCCAGCAGCTTAGGGGAGACTAGCGTCACAGATACGCAGTATTTT. It specifies CASSLGETSVTDTQYF.

This clone has just one count. The chain links TRBV7-8 to TRBJ2-5, with D perhaps matching TRBD1 (6 bases). V lost 5 bases and J lost 6, with 10 bases in between. This CDR3 contains 12 residues. The V gene's germline CDR1 is SGHVS and CDR2 FQNEAQ. For the CDR3, the DNA is TGTGCCAGCAGCCAAGGGGGTCAGACCCAGTACTTC. Protein product: CASSQGGQTQYF.

This chain connects TRBV25-1 to TRBJ2-6, with a weak D call TRBD1 (6 bases). V was pared by 1 base and J by 1 base, with 8 bases between. CDR1 MGHDK and CDR2 SYGVNS come from the germline V gene. CDR3 length: 16 residues. CDR3 coding DNA: TGTGCCAGCAGTGAATTGGGGACATCTGGGGCCAACGTCCTGACTTTC. This translates into CASSELGTSGANVLTF.

The chain is built from TRBV6-5 and TRBJ1-2; the D gene is possibly TRBD1 (5 bases). The ends were cut back, 2 bases at V and 4 bases at J, with 14 bases in the middle. Germline V gives CDR1 MNHEY, CDR2 SVGAGI. The CDR3 has 15 amino acids. CDR3 loop: CASSYRDGMLYGYTF. CDR3 DNA: TGTGCCAGCAGTTACCGGGACGGGATGCTCTATGGCTACACCTTC.

This clone came up once. This chain joins TRBV6-5 and TRBJ1-6, with D uncertain. V lost 0 bases and J 10 bases, leaving 10 bases between the germline ends. The CDR3 covers 14 residues. Looked up from germline, CDR1 is MNHEY and CDR2 is SVGAGI. In DNA, the CDR3 is TGTGCCAGCAGTTACTCGATGGGTAACTCACCCCTCCACTTT. Residues: CASSYSMGNSPLHF.

Notes on this clone: A read error may account for a junction end that differs from germline. The CDR3 reads CASRPGSTDTQYF. For the CDR3, the DNA is TGTGCCAGCAGACCGGGGAGCACAGATACGCAGTATTTT. The J gene is TRBJ2-3, the V gene TRBV5-1; D perhaps matches TRBD2 (5 bases). CDR1 and CDR2 (germline): SGHRS, YFSETQ. The CDR3 length is 13 residues. The entire variable domain, with the rest obtained from reference TRBV5-1 and TRBJ2-3, is as follows: KAGVTQTPRYLIKTRGQQVTLSCSPISGHRSVSWYQQTPGQGLQFLFEYFSETQRNKGNFPGRFSGRQFSNSRSEMNVSTLELGDSALYLCASRPGSTDTQYFGPGTRLTVL.

V gene TRBV4-1 combines with J gene TRBJ2-5, with 9 bases fitting TRBD2. CDR3 length: 16 residues. Per germline, CDR1 MGHRA and CDR2 YSYEKL. The V gene end was trimmed by 1 base and the J gene end by 5 bases; junction bases not matched to a gene: 8. The CDR3 coding sequence is TGCGCCAGCAGCCAAGGGTCCGGGACTAGCCAGGAGACCCAGTACTTC. Translating gives CASSQGSGTSQETQYF.

The gene calls are TRBV6-5 and TRBJ2-1; 14 bases align to TRBD2. This CDR3 spans 15 amino acids. Germline V CDR1 and CDR2: MNHEY, SVGAGI. Losses at the gene ends were 5 bases for V and 4 bases for J; bases not matched to a gene: 1. The CDR3 loop reads CASSRTSGGYNEQFF. DNA of the CDR3: TGTGCCAGCAGTCGGACTAGCGGGGGGTACAATGAGCAGTTCTTC.

This sequence joins TRBV29-1 and TRBJ2-7; D not certain. V lost 1 base and J 1 base, leaving 5 bases between the germline ends. This CDR3 region has 12 residues. Germline lookup yields CDR1 SQVTM and CDR2 ANQGSEA. The CDR3, as DNA: TGCAGCGTTGAAGGGACGTCCTACGAGCAGTACTTC. This codes for CSVEGTSYEQYF.